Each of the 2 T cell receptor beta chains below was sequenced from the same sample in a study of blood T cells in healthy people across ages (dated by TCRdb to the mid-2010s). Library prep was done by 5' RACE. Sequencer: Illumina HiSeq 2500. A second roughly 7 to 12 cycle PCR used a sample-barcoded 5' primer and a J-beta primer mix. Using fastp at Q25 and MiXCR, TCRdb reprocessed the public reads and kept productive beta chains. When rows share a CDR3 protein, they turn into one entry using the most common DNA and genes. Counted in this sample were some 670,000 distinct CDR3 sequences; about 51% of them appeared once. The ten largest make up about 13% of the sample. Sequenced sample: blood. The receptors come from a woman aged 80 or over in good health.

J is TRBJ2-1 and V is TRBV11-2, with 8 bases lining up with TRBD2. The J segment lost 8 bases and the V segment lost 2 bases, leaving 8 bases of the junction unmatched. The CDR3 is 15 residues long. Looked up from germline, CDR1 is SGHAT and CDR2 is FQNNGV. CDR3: CASSLSGTRPDEQFF. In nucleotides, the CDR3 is TGTGCCAGCAGCTTATCCGGGACTAGACCCGATGAGCAGTTCTTC.

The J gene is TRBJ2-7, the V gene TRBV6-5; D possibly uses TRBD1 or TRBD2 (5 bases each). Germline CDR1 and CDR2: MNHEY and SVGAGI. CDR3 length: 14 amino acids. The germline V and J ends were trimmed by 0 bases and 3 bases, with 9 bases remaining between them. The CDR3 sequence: CASSYSGDFYEQYF. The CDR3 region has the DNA TGTGCCAGCAGTTACTCGGGGGATTTCTACGAGCAGTACTTC.